Presented here are 8 T cell receptor beta chains from one specimen sequenced in a study of CD8 T cells in ankylosing spondylitis. TCRdb re-analysed the 5' RACE reads in MiXCR, keeping a single row per CDR3 protein. The profile shows hundreds of thousands of distinct CDR3 sequences, approximately 22% of them singletons. Sequencing was done on a sample of blood, either unsorted or a sorted T cell fraction (not recorded which). The receptors originated from a male donor with ankylosing spondylitis or in good health (not recorded which).

The rearrangement uses TRBV6-1 and TRBJ1-1, with D possibly TRBD1 on 6 matching bases. Germline V gives CDR1 MNHNS, CDR2 SASEGT. V was cut by 3 bases and J by 6 bases, with 11 bases left in between. The CDR3 extends over 13 amino acids. For the CDR3, the DNA is TGTGCCAGCAGTGACTTCGGGGGCCCTGAAGCTTTCTTT. Translated: CASSDFGGPEAFF.

This clonotype turned up a few times. The rearrangement joins TRBV10-3 to TRBJ2-1; D may be TRBD2 (7 bases). The CDR3 length is 16 residues. CDR1 ENHRY and CDR2 SYGVKD come from the germline V gene. V lost 3 bases to trimming and J lost 2 bases, with 14 bases between them. In DNA, the CDR3 is TGTGCCATCAGTGACCCCCTAGGGGGGGCCTACAATGAGCAGTTCTTC. Its protein product is CAISDPLGGAYNEQFF.

Many counts were recorded for this clonotype. This chain connects TRBV29-1 to TRBJ1-1, with a weak D call TRBD1 (5 bases). In germline, CDR1 is SQVTM, CDR2 ANQGSEA. The CDR3 extends over 14 amino acids. Trimming removed 4 bases at V and 4 bases at J, with 16 bases between. CDR3 sequence (DNA): TGCAGCGTTGGGGTAAACGTGGGGGGCACTGAAGCTTTCTTT. Protein sequence: CSVGVNVGGTEAFF.

The chain carries TRBV7-9 and TRBJ2-5, with D possibly being TRBD1 (5 bases). Germline V gives CDR1 SEHNR, CDR2 FQNEAQ (reference sequence). The CDR3 is made up of 15 amino acids. V lost 5 bases and J lost 3, with 16 bases in between. CDR3 sequence (DNA): TGTGCCAGCAGCACCCCGTGGGGCGGAGAAGAGACCCAGTACTTC. Translation: CASSTPWGGEETQYF.

The J gene is TRBJ2-5, the V gene TRBV20-1; 8 bases fit TRBD1. The V segment lost 6 bases and the J segment 3 bases; nucleotides outside the gene matches: 9. Germline CDR1 reads DFQATT; CDR2 reads SNEGSKA (reference sequence). The CDR3 is made up of 14 amino acids. The CDR3: CSAPWDRNKETQYF. CDR3 DNA: TGCAGTGCCCCTTGGGACAGGAACAAAGAGACCCAGTACTTC.

This clonotype was picked up a small number of times. The chain links TRBV4-1 to TRBJ2-3; 11 bases are a match to TRBD1. Germline V gene sequence: CDR1 MGHRA, CDR2 YSYEKL. The CDR3 is 16 amino acids. The trim removed 0 bases at V and 4 bases at J, leaving 3 bases unmatched. In DNA, the CDR3 is TGCGCCAGCAGCCAAGATGGGACAGGGGGTTCAGATACGCAGTATTTT. Its translation: CASSQDGTGGSDTQYF.

This clonotype was seen more than once but under ten times. The genes are TRBV2 and TRBJ2-7; D is unresolved. The CDR3 totals 13 residues. CDR1 is SNHLY, CDR2 FYNNEI, per germline. Trimming cost V 7 bases and J 1 base, with 11 bases left between them. This CDR3 reads CASIKFGSYEQYF. CDR3 nucleotides: TGTGCCAGCATTAAGTTTGGGTCCTACGAGCAGTACTTC.

This clonotype came up a few times. V and J are TRBV2 and TRBJ2-2; D might be TRBD1 or TRBD2, each matching 6 bases. V dropped 9 bases and J dropped 1 base, with 15 bases sitting between them. The CDR3 has 15 amino acids. Germline CDR1 SNHLY, CDR2 FYNNEI. The CDR3 region has the DNA TGTGCCAGTACTCCCGGGGGCGGGAACACCGGGGAGCTGTTTTTT. As protein: CASTPGGGNTGELFF.